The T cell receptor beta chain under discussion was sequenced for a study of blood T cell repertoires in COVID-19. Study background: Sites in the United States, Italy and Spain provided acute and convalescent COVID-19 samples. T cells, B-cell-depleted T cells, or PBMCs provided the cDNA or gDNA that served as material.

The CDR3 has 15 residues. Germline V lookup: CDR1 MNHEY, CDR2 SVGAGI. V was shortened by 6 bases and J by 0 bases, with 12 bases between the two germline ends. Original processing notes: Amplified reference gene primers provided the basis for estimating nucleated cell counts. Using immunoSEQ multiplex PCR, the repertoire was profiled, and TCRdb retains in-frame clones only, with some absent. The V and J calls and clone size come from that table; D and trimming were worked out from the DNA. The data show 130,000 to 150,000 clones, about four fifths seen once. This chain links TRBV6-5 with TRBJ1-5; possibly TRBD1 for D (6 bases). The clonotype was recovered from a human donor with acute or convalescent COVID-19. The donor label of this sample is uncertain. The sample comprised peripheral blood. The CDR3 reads CASRRQDYSNQPQHF. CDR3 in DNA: TGTGCCAGCAGGAGACAGGATTATAGCAATCAGCCCCAGCATTTT.